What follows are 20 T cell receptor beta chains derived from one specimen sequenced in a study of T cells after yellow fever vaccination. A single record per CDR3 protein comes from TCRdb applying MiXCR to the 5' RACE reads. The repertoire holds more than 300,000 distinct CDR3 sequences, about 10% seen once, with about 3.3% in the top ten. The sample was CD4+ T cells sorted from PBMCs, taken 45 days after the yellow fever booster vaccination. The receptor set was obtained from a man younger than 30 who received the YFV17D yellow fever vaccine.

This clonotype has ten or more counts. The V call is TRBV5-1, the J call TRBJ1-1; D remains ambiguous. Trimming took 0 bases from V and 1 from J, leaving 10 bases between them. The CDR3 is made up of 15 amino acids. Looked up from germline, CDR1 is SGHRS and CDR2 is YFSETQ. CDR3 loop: CASSLGGRTNTEAFF. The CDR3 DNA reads TGCGCCAGCAGCTTGGGGGGTAGGACGAACACTGAAGCTTTCTTT.

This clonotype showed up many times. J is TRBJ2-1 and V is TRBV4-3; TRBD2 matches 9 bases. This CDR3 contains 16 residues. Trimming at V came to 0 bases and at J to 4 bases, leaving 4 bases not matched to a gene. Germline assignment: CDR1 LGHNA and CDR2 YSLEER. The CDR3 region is CASSQEASGTYNEQFF. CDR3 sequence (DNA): TGCGCCAGCAGCCAAGAAGCTAGCGGGACATACAATGAGCAGTTCTTC.

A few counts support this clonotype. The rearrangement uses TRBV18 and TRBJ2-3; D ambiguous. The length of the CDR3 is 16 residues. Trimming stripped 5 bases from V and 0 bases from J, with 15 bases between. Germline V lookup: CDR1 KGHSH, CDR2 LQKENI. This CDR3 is CASSTSSASSTDTQYF. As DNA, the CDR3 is TGTGCCAGCTCAACCTCTAGTGCCTCTAGCACAGATACGCAGTATTTT.

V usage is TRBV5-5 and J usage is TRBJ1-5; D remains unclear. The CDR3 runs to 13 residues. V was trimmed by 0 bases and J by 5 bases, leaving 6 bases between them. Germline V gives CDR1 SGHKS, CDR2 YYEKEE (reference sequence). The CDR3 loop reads CASSLVVDQPQHF. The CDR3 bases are TGTGCCAGCAGCTTGGTGGTAGATCAGCCCCAGCATTTT.

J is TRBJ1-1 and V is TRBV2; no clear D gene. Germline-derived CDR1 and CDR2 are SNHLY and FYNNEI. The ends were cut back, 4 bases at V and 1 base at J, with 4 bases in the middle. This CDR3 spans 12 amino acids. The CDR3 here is CASSVENTEAFF. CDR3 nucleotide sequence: TGTGCCAGCAGTGTCGAGAACACTGAAGCTTTCTTT.

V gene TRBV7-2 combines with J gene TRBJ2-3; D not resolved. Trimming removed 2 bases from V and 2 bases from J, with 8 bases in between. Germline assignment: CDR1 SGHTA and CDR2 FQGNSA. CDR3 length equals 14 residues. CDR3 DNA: TGTGCCAGCAGCTTAAATGGCTACACAGATACGCAGTATTTT. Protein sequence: CASSLNGYTDTQYF.

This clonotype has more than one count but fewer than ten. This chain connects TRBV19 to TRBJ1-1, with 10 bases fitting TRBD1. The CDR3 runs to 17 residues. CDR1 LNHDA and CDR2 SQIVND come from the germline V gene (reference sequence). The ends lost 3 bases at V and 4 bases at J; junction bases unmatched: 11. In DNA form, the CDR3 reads TGTGCCAGTAGTATGTCTTTCTTTAGGACAGGGGGCACTGAAGCTTTCTTT. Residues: CASSMSFFRTGGTEAFF.

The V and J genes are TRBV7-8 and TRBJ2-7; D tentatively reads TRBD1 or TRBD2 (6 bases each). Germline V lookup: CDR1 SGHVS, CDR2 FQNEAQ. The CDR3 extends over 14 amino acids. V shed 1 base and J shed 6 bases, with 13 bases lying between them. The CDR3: CASSLGDGGGEQYV. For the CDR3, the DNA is TGTGCCAGCAGCTTAGGGGACGGAGGGGGCGAGCAGTACGTC.

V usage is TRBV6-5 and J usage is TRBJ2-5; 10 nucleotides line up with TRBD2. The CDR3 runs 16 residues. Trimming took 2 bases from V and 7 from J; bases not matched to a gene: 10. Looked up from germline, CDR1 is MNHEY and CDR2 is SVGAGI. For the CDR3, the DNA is TGTGCCAGCAGTTACAGTAGCGGGGGGAATCGTGGGACCCAGTACTTC. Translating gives CASSYSSGGNRGTQYF.

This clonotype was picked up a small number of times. The CDR3 region has the DNA TGTGCCAGCAGCCCCGGGACAGGGTTTGGCACTGAAGCTTTCTTT. Its protein is CASSPGTGFGTEAFF. The chain is built from TRBV7-9 and TRBJ1-1, with 9 positions matching TRBD1. The CDR3 contains 15 residues. The V gene's germline CDR1 is SEHNR and CDR2 FQNEAQ (reference sequence). After removal of 5 bases from V and 4 bases from J, the junction contained 8 bases not matched to a gene.

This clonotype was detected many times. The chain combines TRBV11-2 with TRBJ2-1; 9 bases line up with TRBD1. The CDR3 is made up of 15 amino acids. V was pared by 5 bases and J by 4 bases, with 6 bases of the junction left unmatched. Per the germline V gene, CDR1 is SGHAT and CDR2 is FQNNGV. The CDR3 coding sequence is TGTGCCAGCAGCCAGGGACAGGGTTCTTACAATGAGCAGTTCTTC. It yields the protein CASSQGQGSYNEQFF.

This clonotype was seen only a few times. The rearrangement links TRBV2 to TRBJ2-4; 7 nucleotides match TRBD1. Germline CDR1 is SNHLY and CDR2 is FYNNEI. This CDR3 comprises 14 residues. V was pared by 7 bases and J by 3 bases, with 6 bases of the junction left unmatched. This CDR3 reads CASNDREGKNIQYF. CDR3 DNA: TGTGCCAGCAATGACAGGGAAGGCAAAAACATTCAGTACTTC. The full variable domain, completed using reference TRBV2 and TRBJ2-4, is EPEVTQTPSHQVTQMGQEVILRCVPISNHLYFYWYRQILGQKVEFLVSFYNNEISEKSEIFDDQFSVERPDGSNFTLKIRSTKLEDSAMYFCASNDREGKNIQYFGAGTRLSVL.

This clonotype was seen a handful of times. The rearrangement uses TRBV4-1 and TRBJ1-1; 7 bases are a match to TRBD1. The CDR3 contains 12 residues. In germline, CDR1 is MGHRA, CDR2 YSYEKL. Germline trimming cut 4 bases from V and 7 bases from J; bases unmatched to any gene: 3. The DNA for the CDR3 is TGCGCCAGCAGCCGGGACAGACTTGAAGCTTTCTTT. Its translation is CASSRDRLEAFF.

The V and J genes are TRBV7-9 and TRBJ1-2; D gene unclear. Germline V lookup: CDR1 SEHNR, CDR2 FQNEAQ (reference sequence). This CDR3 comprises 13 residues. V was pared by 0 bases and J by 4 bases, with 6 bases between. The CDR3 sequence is CASSLAGSYGYTF. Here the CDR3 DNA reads TGTGCCAGCAGCTTAGCCGGGAGCTATGGCTACACCTTC. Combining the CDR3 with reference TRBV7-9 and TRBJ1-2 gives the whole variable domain DTGVSQNPRHKITKRGQNVTFRCDPISEHNRLYWYRQTLGQGPEFLTYFQNEAQLEKSRLLSDRFSAERPKGSFSTLEIQRTEQGDSAMYLCASSLAGSYGYTFGSGTRLTVV.

The CDR3 is CSARGQAYQPQHF. DNA for the CDR3: TGCAGTGCTCGGGGACAGGCGTATCAGCCCCAGCATTTT. V is TRBV20-1 and J is TRBJ1-5; 8 positions agree with TRBD1. The CDR3 contains 13 residues. V dropped 5 bases and J dropped 5; count of bases not matched to a gene: 5. CDR1 is DFQATT, CDR2 SNEGSKA, per germline (reference sequence).

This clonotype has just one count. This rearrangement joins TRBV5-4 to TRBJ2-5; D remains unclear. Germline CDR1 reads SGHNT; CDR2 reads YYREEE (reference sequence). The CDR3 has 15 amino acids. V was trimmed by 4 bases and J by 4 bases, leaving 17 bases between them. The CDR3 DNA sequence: TGTGCCAGCAGCCCGACCGGCCAGCATGGAGAGACCCAGTACTTC. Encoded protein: CASSPTGQHGETQYF.

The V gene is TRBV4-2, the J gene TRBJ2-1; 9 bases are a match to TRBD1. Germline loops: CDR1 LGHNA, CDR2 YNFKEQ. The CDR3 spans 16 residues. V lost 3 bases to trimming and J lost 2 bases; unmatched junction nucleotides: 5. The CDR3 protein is CASSQGDRAAYNEQFF. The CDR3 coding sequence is TGTGCCAGCAGCCAGGGGGACAGGGCAGCCTACAATGAGCAGTTCTTC.

As DNA, the CDR3 is TGTGCCAGCAGCTTAGATGGCCCAGGGCGGCGGGAGGGCTACGAGCAGTACTTC. Protein product: CASSLDGPGRREGYEQYF. The chain links TRBV7-9 to TRBJ2-7; TRBD2 aligns across 9 bases. CDR3 length: 18 amino acids. Germline assignment: CDR1 SEHNR and CDR2 FQNEAQ (reference sequence). J was trimmed by 3 bases and V by 1 base; bases with no gene match: 13.

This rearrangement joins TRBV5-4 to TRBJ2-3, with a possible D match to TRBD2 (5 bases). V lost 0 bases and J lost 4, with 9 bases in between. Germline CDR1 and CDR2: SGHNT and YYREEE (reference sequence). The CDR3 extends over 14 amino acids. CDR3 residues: CASSLALAADTQYF. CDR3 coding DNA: TGTGCCAGCAGCTTGGCCCTAGCCGCAGATACGCAGTATTTT.

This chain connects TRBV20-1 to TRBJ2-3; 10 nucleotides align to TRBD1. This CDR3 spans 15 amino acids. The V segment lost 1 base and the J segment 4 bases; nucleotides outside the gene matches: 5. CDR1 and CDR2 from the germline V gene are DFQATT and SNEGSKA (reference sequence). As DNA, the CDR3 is TGCAGTGCTAGAGTAGGGACAGGGGAGGCAGATACGCAGTATTTT. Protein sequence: CSARVGTGEADTQYF.